These 27 T cell receptor beta chains were all obtained from the same sample, sequenced in a study of shared clonotypes between healthy human individuals (dated by TCRdb to the early 2020s). Library preparation was by the immunoSEQ multiplex PCR assay. TCRdb mirrors the immuneACCESS table, restricted to in-frame sequences. Some clones are absent from its copies; in checked studies, under half trace to an unresolved V gene, and the reason for the others is unknown. For this sample there are about 460,000 clones; about 74% appear just once. Jointly, the top ten make up around 12% of the sample. The sequenced sample consisted of PBMCs. The receptors originated from a woman between 40 and 50 years old in good health. Some clones in this sample may be carry-over from other donors' samples.

This chain uses TRBV28 with TRBJ2-5; D is perhaps TRBD1 (5 bases). V was trimmed by 1 base and J by 2 bases, leaving 11 bases between them. Germline CDR1 is MDHEN and CDR2 is SYDVKM. The CDR3 has 15 amino acids. CDR3 coding DNA: TGTGCCAGCAGTTTATTTCGACAGAATCAAGAGACCCAGTACTTC. It specifies CASSLFRQNQETQYF.

V usage is TRBV5-1 and J usage is TRBJ2-6, with TRBD1 as a possible D gene (6 bases). Germline V gene sequence: CDR1 SGHRS, CDR2 YFSETQ. This CDR3 is built from 17 residues. With 0 bases removed from V and 0 bases from J, the gap between germline ends came to 10 bases. In DNA, the CDR3 is TGCGCCAGCAGCTTGGTGGGGGCGCTCTCTGGGGCCAACGTCCTGACTTTC. This translates into CASSLVGALSGANVLTF.

This rearrangement joins TRBV30 to TRBJ2-7, with D possibly being TRBD1 (5 bases). V gave up 2 bases and J gave up 2 bases, with 13 bases separating them. The length of the CDR3 is 14 residues. Germline values: CDR1 GTSNPN, CDR2 SVGIG (reference sequence). The chain's CDR3 is CAWSISREAYEQYF. In DNA form, the CDR3 reads TGTGCCTGGAGTATCAGCAGGGAAGCCTACGAGCAGTACTTC.

The V and J genes are TRBV2 and TRBJ2-7, with D possibly being TRBD1 (5 bases). Germline V gene data show CDR1 as SNHLY and CDR2 as FYNNEI. Trimming left V 2 bases short and J 4 bases short, with 12 bases between. The CDR3 is 14 residues long. As DNA, the CDR3 is TGTGCCAGCAGTGAACAGGGTAAACTGTACGAGCAGTACTTC. Residues: CASSEQGKLYEQYF. The full variable domain, in which reference TRBV2 and TRBJ2-7 provide the parts outside the CDR3, is EPEVTQTPSHQVTQMGQEVILRCVPISNHLYFYWYRQILGQKVEFLVSFYNNEISEKSEIFDDQFSVERPDGSNFTLKIRSTKLEDSAMYFCASSEQGKLYEQYFGPGTRLTVT.

This clone was picked up a small number of times. The gene calls are TRBV5-6 and TRBJ1-1; 8 bases map to TRBD1. The V segment lost 4 bases and the J segment 0 bases; nucleotides outside the gene matches: 5. The CDR3 contains 15 residues. Per germline, CDR1 SGHDT and CDR2 YYEEEE. The CDR3 DNA is TGTGCCAGCAGCGCCACAGGGGGAGTGAACACTGAAGCTTTCTTT. It is translated as CASSATGGVNTEAFF.

The chain couples TRBV28 to TRBJ1-5; no firm D call. Germline loops: CDR1 MDHEN, CDR2 SYDVKM. V lost 3 bases to trimming and J lost 0 bases, with 9 bases between them. The CDR3 totals 15 residues. The CDR3 DNA reads as TGTGCCAGCAGTTTGAGGTCGGGTAGCAATCAGCCCCAGCATTTT. As protein: CASSLRSGSNQPQHF. The full variable domain, its missing parts supplied by reference TRBV28 and TRBJ1-5, is DVKVTQSSRYLVKRTGEKVFLECVQDMDHENMFWYRQDPGLGLRLIYFSYDVKMKEKGDIPEGYSVSREKKERFSLILESASTNQTSMYLCASSLRSGSNQPQHFGDGTRLSIL.

A single count supports this clone. CDR3 in DNA: TGTGCCAGCAGCTCAGGGACCTTCGAGCAGTACTTC. Amino acids: CASSSGTFEQYF. The J gene is TRBJ2-7, the V gene TRBV7-9; D tentatively reads TRBD1 or TRBD2 (5 bases each). V dropped 4 bases and J dropped 6 bases, with 10 bases sitting between them. The CDR3 has 12 amino acids. Germline-derived CDR1 and CDR2 are SEHNR and FQNEAQ (reference sequence).

The chain employs TRBV28 and TRBJ1-4; D is undetermined. Germline assignment: CDR1 MDHEN and CDR2 SYDVKM. V lost 6 bases and J lost 5, with 10 bases in between. The CDR3 loop spans 13 amino acids. The CDR3 is CASSPGKNEKLFF. The CDR3 region has the DNA TGTGCCAGCAGCCCCGGGAAGAATGAAAAACTGTTTTTT.

The chain carries TRBV7-9 and TRBJ2-7; no firm D call. Trimming stripped 5 bases from V and 0 bases from J, with 11 bases between. Germline lookup yields CDR1 SEHNR and CDR2 FQNEAQ (reference sequence). The CDR3 runs to 14 residues. The CDR3 DNA reads as TGTGCCAGCAGCGGAACGTTTAGCTCCTACGAGCAGTACTTC. Protein sequence: CASSGTFSSYEQYF. The full variable domain, in which reference TRBV7-9 and TRBJ2-7 provide the parts outside the CDR3, is DTGVSQNPRHKITKRGQNVTFRCDPISEHNRLYWYRQTLGQGPEFLTYFQNEAQLEKSRLLSDRFSAERPKGSFSTLEIQRTEQGDSAMYLCASSGTFSSYEQYFGPGTRLTVT.

V and J are TRBV7-2 and TRBJ1-4; TRBD1 matches at 7 bases. Trimming removed 1 base from V and 7 bases from J; junction bases left unmatched: 6. The CDR3 contains 15 residues. Looked up from germline, CDR1 is SGHTA and CDR2 is FQGNSA. The CDR3 coding sequence is TGTGCCAGCAGCTTAGGCAGGGGGTGGGGTGAAAAACTGTTTTTT. This encodes CASSLGRGWGEKLFF.

The chain is built from TRBV5-1 and TRBJ2-1; D gene uncertain. From germline, CDR1 is SGHRS and CDR2 YFSETQ. The CDR3 spans 13 residues. The ends were cut back, 1 base at V and 8 bases at J, with 10 bases in the middle. In nucleotides, the CDR3 is TGCGCCAGCAGCTTGACGGGCACGGATGAGCAGTTCTTC. Protein: CASSLTGTDEQFF.

This chain links TRBV4-2 with TRBJ2-7; no firm D call. The CDR3 spans 15 residues. V shed 2 bases and J shed 6 bases, with 17 bases lying between them. CDR1 LGHNA and CDR2 YNFKEQ come from the germline V gene. The CDR3 reads CASSQSEADASEQYF. The CDR3 DNA is TGTGCCAGCAGCCAATCTGAGGCGGACGCCTCCGAGCAGTACTTC.

The chain couples TRBV2 to TRBJ1-1; D is uncertain. The V gene's germline CDR1 is SNHLY and CDR2 FYNNEI. The CDR3 has 13 amino acids. Between the trimmed V and J ends, which lost 4 bases and 7 bases, there was a span of 13 bases. CDR3 DNA: TGTGCCAGCAGTGCCCGGGATGAGGGTGAAGCTTTCTTT. Its translation is CASSARDEGEAFF.

A few counts support this clone. This sequence joins TRBV11-1 and TRBJ2-6; 9 nucleotides align to TRBD1. Per germline, CDR1 SGHAT and CDR2 FQDESV (reference sequence). CDR3 length: 15 residues. Unmatched junction bases numbered 7, after V lost 4 bases and J lost 9 bases. The CDR3 nucleotides are TGTGCCAGCAGCTCCGGGACAGGGACGGTCAACGTCCTGACTTTC. Its protein is CASSSGTGTVNVLTF.

The V and J genes are TRBV5-1 and TRBJ2-7, with D tentatively TRBD2 (5 bases). V shed 3 bases and J shed 0 bases, with 10 bases lying between them. The CDR3 loop spans 14 amino acids. Looked up from germline, CDR1 is SGHRS and CDR2 is YFSETQ. The CDR3 loop is CASSSVGSSYEQYF. CDR3 bases: TGCGCCAGCAGCTCGGTAGGGAGCTCCTACGAGCAGTACTTC. Together with reference TRBV5-1 and TRBJ2-7, the CDR3 gives the full variable domain: KAGVTQTPRYLIKTRGQQVTLSCSPISGHRSVSWYQQTPGQGLQFLFEYFSETQRNKGNFPGRFSGRQFSNSRSEMNVSTLELGDSALYLCASSSVGSSYEQYFGPGTRLTVT.

The rearrangement uses TRBV7-2 and TRBJ1-1; TRBD1 matches at 10 bases. Germline V CDR1 and CDR2: SGHTA, FQGNSA. The junction had 1 base not matched to a gene; V was cut back by 4 bases and J by 5 bases. The length of the CDR3 is 13 residues. The chain's CDR3 is CASSWGQGTEAFF. The CDR3 nucleotides read TGTGCCAGCAGCTGGGGACAGGGGACTGAAGCTTTCTTT. Full variable domain (missing parts from reference TRBV7-2 and TRBJ1-1): GAGVSQSPSNKVTEKGKDVELRCDPISGHTALYWYRQSLGQGLEFLIYFQGNSAPDKSGLPSDRFSAERTGGSVSTLTIQRTQQEDSAVYLCASSWGQGTEAFFGQGTRLTVV.

With regard to this clone: A single base separates this from a much larger clone, so it may be a read error. The rearrangement links TRBV28 to TRBJ2-7, with D maybe TRBD2 (5 bases). The CDR3 is made up of 14 amino acids. From germline, CDR1 is MDHEN and CDR2 SYDVKM. CDR3 region: CATLGRAFAYEQHF. Written as DNA, the CDR3 is TGTGCCACCCTTGGGCGGGCCTTCGCCTACGAGCAGCACTTC.

In DNA form, the CDR3 reads TGTGCCAGCAGCGTAGCGGAAGGGGGCCCTACATACCCCTATGGCTACACCTTC. Amino acid sequence: CASSVAEGGPTYPYGYTF. This chain uses TRBV9 with TRBJ1-2; 7 bases are shared with TRBD1. The CDR3 is 18 amino acids. The junction had 15 bases not matched to a gene; V was cut back by 0 bases and J by 4 bases. CDR1 and CDR2 (germline): SGDLS, YYNGEE.

The genes are TRBV5-1 and TRBJ2-2; unclear D gene. The germline CDR1 and CDR2 sequences are SGHRS and YFSETQ. The CDR3 runs 12 residues. Trimming took off 0 bases at V and 7 bases at J, with 4 bases between the two ends. DNA of the CDR3: TGCGCCAGCAGCTTGGGTAGCGGGGAGCTGTTTTTT. Translating it yields CASSLGSGELFF.

This chain uses TRBV10-3 with TRBJ1-4; D may be TRBD1 (5 bases). Germline values: CDR1 ENHRY, CDR2 SYGVKD. Trimming stripped 3 bases from V and 4 bases from J, with 15 bases between. The CDR3 is made up of 16 amino acids. The CDR3 spells CAISDPIGEVNEKLFF. CDR3 bases: TGTGCCATCAGTGATCCTATAGGGGAGGTTAATGAAAAACTGTTTTTT.

The chain has TRBV7-9 and TRBJ1-4; a possible D gene is TRBD1 (5 bases). CDR3 length: 14 residues. Germline assignment: CDR1 SEHNR and CDR2 FQNEAQ (reference sequence). V gave up 1 base and J gave up 7 bases, with 10 bases separating them. The CDR3 reads CASSLGGKGEKLFF. CDR3 DNA: TGTGCCAGCAGCTTAGGGGGGAAAGGTGAAAAACTGTTTTTT.

In its sample, this clone was seen many times. The sample has other DNA sequences that encode this CDR3 too. The chain links TRBV25-1 to TRBJ1-4; 9 bases match TRBD1. This CDR3 has 14 residues. V was pared by 4 bases and J by 5 bases, with 2 bases of the junction left unmatched. Germline CDR1 is MGHDK and CDR2 is SYGVNS. CDR3 in amino acids: CASSVGTGNEKLFF. The CDR3 nucleotides are TGTGCCAGCAGTGTCGGGACAGGGAATGAAAAACTGTTTTTT.

The chain couples TRBV6-1 to TRBJ1-5; 9 positions match TRBD1. The CDR3 runs to 12 residues. CDR1 and CDR2 (germline): MNHNS, SASEGT. The ends lost 6 bases at V and 14 bases at J; junction bases unmatched: 8. The CDR3 region has the DNA TGTGCCAGCAGCCTCTACCGGGACAGGGAGCATTTT. This gives the protein CASSLYRDREHF.

A word on this clone: A much larger clone sits a single nucleotide away, making a read error possible. CDR3: CAGSPQGGNTIYF. The DNA of the CDR3 is TGTGCCGGCAGCCCCCAGGGTGGAAACACCATATATTTT. This rearrangement joins TRBV9 to TRBJ1-3, with D possibly being TRBD1 (5 bases). Germline V CDR1 and CDR2: SGDLS, YYNGEE. This CDR3 contains 13 residues.

The chain uses TRBV7-2 and TRBJ2-5; 8 bases agree with TRBD1. V lost 5 bases, J lost 5 bases, and 7 bases stayed unmatched. The CDR3 sequence is 14 residues long. Germline CDR1 is SGHTA and CDR2 is FQGNSA. DNA of the CDR3: TGTGCCAGCAGCCCGAACAGGGGGGCGGAGACCCAGTACTTC. It yields the protein CASSPNRGAETQYF.

The chain carries TRBV18 and TRBJ2-5; TRBD2 matches at 13 bases. Germline CDR1 and CDR2: KGHSH and LQKENI. The V segment lost 5 bases and the J segment 5 bases; nucleotides outside the gene matches: 5. This CDR3 is built from 15 residues. The CDR3 loop reads CASSTGLAGAETQYF. CDR3 nucleotides: TGTGCCAGCTCAACAGGACTAGCGGGAGCGGAGACCCAGTACTTC.

Comments on this clone: The conserved final phenylalanine or tryptophan is absent from the CDR3, which likely points to a read error. Other DNA sequences in the sample encode the same CDR3. The chain has TRBV2 and TRBJ2-7, with TRBD2 identical over 11 bases. This CDR3 is 15 amino acids long. Per the germline V gene, CDR1 is SNHLY and CDR2 is FYNNEI. The chain's CDR3 is CATPGASGRSYEQYL. The CDR3 DNA sequence: TGTGCCACACCCGGGGCTAGCGGGAGGTCCTATGAGCAGTACCTC.